This TCR beta chain was recorded in a study of blood T cell repertoires in COVID-19. Study summary: COVID-19 samples, acute and convalescent, were from the United States, Italy and Spain. Sources were T cells, B-cell-depleted T cells, or PBMCs; the material itself was cDNA or gDNA.

Original methodology: Amplifying reference gene primers gave estimates of nucleated cell counts. Generated by immunoSEQ multiplex PCR, the TCRdb table keeps only in-frame clones and is missing some. V, J and clone size are those of that table, while D and trimming were read from the DNA. In the table there are about 320,000 clones, roughly 90% of which are singletons. Germline CDR1 reads SGHNT; CDR2 reads YYREEE (reference sequence). The CDR3 runs to 14 residues. V shed 4 bases and J 7 bases; nucleotides not matched to a gene: 8. The source material was peripheral blood. The chain employs TRBV5-4 and TRBJ2-1; 7 nucleotides line up with TRBD1. The TCR was taken from a man younger than 35 who had recovered from COVID-19. The CDR3 reads CASSRDSKGNEQFF. Written as DNA, the CDR3 is TGTGCCAGCAGCCGGGACAGCAAGGGGAATGAGCAGTTCTTC.